The entry below describes one TCR beta chain. This clonotype was seen repeatedly, ten times or more. Its specific antigen is unknown. No qualities accompany the bases; no much larger clone lies one base away. This sample is drawn from a study of T-cell reconstitution after alpha-beta-depleted transplantation in children (dated by TCRdb to the mid-2010s). Some background on the complete study: T-cell immune reconstitution after TCRalphabeta/CD19-depleted allogeneic hematopoietic cell transplantation in children was quantitatively tracked in the study by means of TCR repertoire profiling. The paper's findings and limits, for the study overall: Over subsequent months, a decline in hyperexpanded clone frequencies was noted, and after one year, T-cell counts and TCRbeta diversity were mostly ascribed to newly produced T cells. Apparently early alphabetaT-cell count recovery about two months after transplant reportedly relied on only several hundred rapidly expanded clones derived from non-depleted graft cells. The high TCRbeta diversity at day 60 in some patients was ascribed to recipient T cells and intrathymic progenitors that had survived conditioning.

Libraries were built with PCR. The sequencing machine was an Illumina HiSeq 2500. TCR libraries were prepared with molecular barcoding, using unique molecular identifiers to normalize TCRbeta repertoire quantification. The public reads were reprocessed in TCRdb via fastp at Q25 and MiXCR, keeping in-frame beta chains. Rows with one shared CDR3 protein collapse into an entry with the most common genes and DNA. The sample table shows 120,000 or so distinct CDR3 sequences, and 23% are seen once. The top ten clones comprise about 10% of the sample. The CDR3 sequence holds 14 residues, the cysteine and phenylalanine included. Of the read, only the CDR3 DNA is kept; its 42 bases are in frame from base 1. The germline ends are 14 bases apart after V is trimmed by 3 bases and J by 6 bases. CDR1 and CDR2 were assigned from the germline V gene as SGDLS and YYNGEE. What this sample's treatment or condition label stands for: allogeneic hematopoietic cell transplantation with graft depleted of TCRalphabeta T cells and CD19 B cells. Transplant recipients were children who received TCRalphabeta/CD19-depleted allogeneic hematopoietic cell grafts.

Sequenced material: PBMCs, mostly from graft donor cells, taken 180 days after TCRalphabeta/CD19-depleted stem cell transplant. The chain links TRBV9 with TRBJ2-3, with the D gene too uncertain to name. This clonotype was sampled from a male patient aged 2-10 years who had a stem cell transplant for chronic granulomatous disease, so the T cells may come from the graft donor. The DNA sequence reads TGTGCCAGCAGCGGGAGCTGGTTAGGCGATACGCAGTATTTT. The resulting protein is CASSGSWLGDTQYF.